These 23 T cell receptor beta chains were sequenced from one sample in a study of neurological immune-mediated disorders. TCRdb recomputed calls from the 5' RACE reads with MiXCR, one row per CDR3 protein. The data show 57,000 or so distinct CDR3 sequences, more than 8% seen once. Time point in this sample: longitudinal time-point 2. What was sequenced was PBMCs. The source is a man aged 25-45 years in good health.

This clonotype is medium-sized (0.01 to 0.1%) in the sample. The rearrangement links TRBV20-1 to TRBJ2-2; possible D gene TRBD2, 6 bases. The germline V and J ends were trimmed by 6 bases and 3 bases, with 20 bases remaining between them. CDR3 length: 16 residues. Germline V gene data show CDR1 as DFQATT and CDR2 as SNEGSKA (reference sequence). This chain's CDR3 is CSARLARLGDTGELFF. DNA for the CDR3: TGCAGTGCCCGCCTAGCGAGACTAGGAGACACCGGGGAGCTGTTTTTT.

Only one count was recorded for this clonotype. This may be a read error, as it is one base from a much larger clone. For the CDR3, the DNA is TGCGCCAACAGCCAAGTTCGTAGCAGGTCCATGAACACTGAAGCTTTCTTT. This codes for CANSQVRSRSMNTEAFF. V and J are TRBV4-1 and TRBJ1-1; no firm D call. This CDR3 region has 17 residues. CDR1 and CDR2 (germline): MGHRA, YSYEKL.

V gene TRBV6-1 combines with J gene TRBJ2-3, with 14 bases identical to TRBD2. The CDR3 is made up of 16 amino acids. Germline V gene lookup returns CDR1 MNHNS and CDR2 SASEGT. With V trimmed by 3 bases and J by 1 base, 0 bases remained unmatched. The CDR3 sequence: CASSEGLAGGTDTQYF. The CDR3 DNA sequence: TGTGCCAGCAGTGAGGGACTAGCGGGAGGCACAGATACGCAGTATTTT.

The table lists this clonotype with many counts. This chain links TRBV28 with TRBJ2-7; possibly TRBD1 for D (5 bases). CDR3 length: 14 residues. Germline V lookup: CDR1 MDHEN, CDR2 SYDVKM. Trimming shortened V by 7 bases and J by 4 bases, and 17 bases separated the two germline ends. This chain's CDR3 is CASTPAGMRYEQYF. The CDR3 DNA sequence: TGTGCCAGCACTCCGGCAGGGATGAGGTACGAGCAGTACTTC.

This clonotype occurred many times. V usage is TRBV7-8 and J usage is TRBJ1-1; 7 nucleotides agree with TRBD1. The CDR3 has 14 amino acids. CDR1 and CDR2 (germline): SGHVS, FQNEAQ. With V trimmed by 1 base and J by 4 bases, 3 bases remained unmatched. CDR3 sequence (DNA): TGTGCCAGCAGCTTAGAGACAGGGACCACTGAAGCTTTCTTT. Translated: CASSLETGTTEAFF.

A few counts support this clonotype. The CDR3 protein is CSAREPGGNEKLFF. CDR3 nucleotide sequence: TGCAGCGCTCGTGAGCCTGGGGGGAATGAAAAACTGTTTTTT. This sequence joins TRBV29-1 and TRBJ1-4, with D perhaps matching TRBD1 (5 bases). CDR3 length: 14 amino acids. CDR1 is SQVTM, CDR2 ANQGSEA, per germline. The V end lost 7 bases, the J end lost 5 bases, and 17 bases lay between the germline ends.

This clonotype was seen only a few times. J is TRBJ2-3 and V is TRBV5-1, with D perhaps TRBD2 (6 bases). Germline V lookup: CDR1 SGHRS, CDR2 YFSETQ. This CDR3 region has 15 residues. V lost 3 bases and J 5 bases, leaving 16 bases between the germline ends. The CDR3 region is CASSSLGGARDTQYF. The CDR3 DNA is TGCGCCAGCAGCTCCCTGGGGGGAGCTAGAGATACGCAGTATTTT.

This clonotype was observed at least ten times. V is TRBV5-1 and J is TRBJ2-7; possibly TRBD2 for D (6 bases). V dropped 2 bases and J dropped 4 bases, with 19 bases sitting between them. Per the germline V gene, CDR1 is SGHRS and CDR2 is YFSETQ. The CDR3 runs to 16 residues. The CDR3 sequence: CASSFTSGRTPYEQYF. CDR3 DNA sequence: TGCGCCAGCAGCTTTACAAGCGGGCGTACGCCATACGAGCAGTACTTC.

This clonotype was counted ten times or more. Written as DNA, the CDR3 is TGTGCCAGCAGCGTAGAGGCCGGTTTGACAGGACGCTACGAGCAGTACTTC. Encoded protein: CASSVEAGLTGRYEQYF. This chain uses TRBV9 with TRBJ2-7; tentative D call: TRBD1 (6 bases). This CDR3 is built from 17 residues. Germline assignment: CDR1 SGDLS and CDR2 YYNGEE. V lost 0 bases to trimming and J lost 3 bases, with 19 bases between them.

The table lists this clonotype with many counts. This chain connects TRBV5-6 to TRBJ1-1; D is unclear. Germline-derived CDR1 and CDR2 are SGHDT and YYEEEE. V dropped 0 bases and J dropped 1 base, with 13 bases sitting between them. The CDR3 runs to 16 residues. As DNA, the CDR3 is TGTGCCAGCAGCTTGGTTCATAAGAACAAGAACACTGAAGCTTTCTTT. Translated: CASSLVHKNKNTEAFF.

This clonotype was observed many times. V usage is TRBV12-3 or TRBV12-4 and J usage is TRBJ1-2, with D perhaps TRBD1 (6 bases). Trimming stripped 3 bases from V and 6 bases from J, with 14 bases between. The CDR3 extends over 14 amino acids. The CDR3 protein is CASSFGRGANGYTF. The DNA of the CDR3 is TGTGCCAGCAGTTTTGGCCGGGGGGCGAATGGCTACACCTTC.

The chain has TRBV11-2 and TRBJ2-1, with D perhaps TRBD1 (6 bases). The germline V and J ends were trimmed by 0 bases and 9 bases, with 12 bases remaining between them. The CDR3 spans 14 residues. Germline V gives CDR1 SGHAT, CDR2 FQNNGV. CDR3 in DNA: TGTGCCAGCAGCTTAGATACAGGGTTTACTGAGCAGTTCTTC. Amino acid sequence: CASSLDTGFTEQFF.

This clonotype was recorded many times. This chain uses TRBV28 with TRBJ2-2; D uncertain. Trimming pared 4 bases from V and 7 bases from J, leaving 7 bases between. The CDR3 runs 12 residues. The germline V gene encodes CDR1 MDHEN and CDR2 SYDVKM. Here the CDR3 DNA reads TGTGCCAGCAGTTGGGTTGGCGGGGAGCTGTTTTTT. This codes for CASSWVGGELFF.

This clonotype has more than one count but fewer than ten. The chain uses TRBV4-2 and TRBJ2-7, with D possibly called TRBD1 or TRBD2 (5 bases each). The CDR3 has 18 residues. V lost 0 bases to trimming and J lost 0 bases, with 18 bases between them. The germline V gene has CDR1 LGHNA and CDR2 YNFKEQ. In nucleotides, the CDR3 is TGTGCCAGCAGCCAAGATGGCGGATGGGGGACGAGCTCCTACGAGCAGTACTTC. Translated: CASSQDGGWGTSSYEQYF.

This clonotype showed up just a few times. The rearrangement joins TRBV29-1 to TRBJ2-6, with D perhaps matching TRBD2 (5 bases). Trimming stripped 4 bases from V and 0 bases from J, with 16 bases between. The germline gives CDR1 SQVTM, CDR2 ANQGSEA. There are 17 residues in the CDR3. The CDR3 loop reads CSVVLRAETSGANVLTF. The CDR3 coding sequence is TGCAGCGTTGTCTTGCGGGCTGAAACCTCTGGGGCCAACGTCCTGACTTTC.

The gene calls are TRBV5-1 and TRBJ2-3; D not certain. The germline V and J ends were trimmed by 5 bases and 1 base, with 14 bases remaining between them. There are 15 residues in the CDR3. The germline V gene has CDR1 SGHRS and CDR2 YFSETQ. The CDR3 region has the DNA TGCGCCAGCAGTCTGGGCGACACTGGCACAGATACGCAGTATTTT. As protein: CASSLGDTGTDTQYF.

The table lists this clonotype with many counts. The chain carries TRBV28 and TRBJ2-3, with a tentative D call TRBD2 (5 bases). Germline values: CDR1 MDHEN, CDR2 SYDVKM. The V gene lost 8 bases and the J gene lost 3 bases, with 21 bases spanning the gap. This CDR3 has 16 residues. This CDR3 reads CASGLAGREGTDTQYF. CDR3 nucleotides: TGTGCCAGCGGGCTAGCAGGTCGGGAAGGGACAGATACGCAGTATTTT.

This clonotype was seen a few times. This chain joins TRBV20-1 and TRBJ2-1, with 9 bases fitting TRBD1. The length of the CDR3 is 14 residues. CDR1 and CDR2 from the germline V gene are DFQATT and SNEGSKA (reference sequence). Unmatched junction bases numbered 9, after V lost 5 bases and J lost 7 bases. This CDR3 reads CSAAGTGNTNEQFF. DNA of the CDR3: TGCAGTGCTGCCGGGACAGGGAATACGAATGAGCAGTTCTTC.

This clonotype has at least ten counts. The J gene is TRBJ2-2, the V gene TRBV20-1; 7 bases match TRBD2. With V trimmed by 1 base and J by 6 bases, 8 bases remained unmatched. Germline loops: CDR1 DFQATT, CDR2 SNEGSKA (reference sequence). The CDR3 runs 15 residues. CDR3 amino acids: CSARGGRASAGELFF. CDR3 bases: TGCAGTGCTAGAGGAGGGAGGGCGAGCGCCGGGGAGCTGTTTTTT.

This clonotype showed up many times. The chain combines TRBV15 with TRBJ2-5; D call uncertain. Germline values: CDR1 LNHNV, CDR2 YYDKDF (reference sequence). Deletions cut 0 bases from V and 1 base from J, with 6 bases between. The CDR3 sequence is 14 residues long. The CDR3 nucleotides read TGTGCCACCAGCAGAGATCTGGTCCAAGAGACCCAGTACTTC. It yields the protein CATSRDLVQETQYF.

This clonotype was detected a few times. The rearrangement joins TRBV5-1 to TRBJ2-5; 10 bases are shared with TRBD1. J gave up 6 bases and V 2 bases, and 10 bases lay outside the gene matches. Germline CDR1 SGHRS, CDR2 YFSETQ. The CDR3 is 16 residues long. CDR3 nucleotide sequence: TGCGCCAGCAGCTTCAGTTTGGGGACAGGGGTAAAGACCCAGTACTTC. Translation: CASSFSLGTGVKTQYF.

This clonotype was counted ten times or more. The chain couples TRBV12-3 or TRBV12-4 to TRBJ2-6; no firm D call. V lost 2 bases and J 3 bases, leaving 8 bases between the germline ends. The CDR3 has 15 amino acids. The CDR3 sequence is CASSLSPGGANVLTF. The CDR3 DNA is TGTGCCAGCAGTTTAAGTCCGGGTGGGGCCAACGTCCTGACTTTC.

Ten or more counts support this clonotype. The chain employs TRBV6-1 and TRBJ2-2; D is unresolved. V was clipped by 5 bases and J by 8 bases, with 15 bases between them. The CDR3 contains 14 residues. Germline values: CDR1 MNHNS, CDR2 SASEGT. The CDR3 is CASSYRAYEGELFF. The CDR3 DNA sequence: TGTGCCAGCAGTTATCGGGCCTATGAGGGGGAGCTGTTTTTT.